The next 6 T cell receptor beta chains were all read from a single sample in a study of technical replicates of blood from a few donors. The method was immunoSEQ multiplex PCR; TCRdb's version includes in-frame clones alone and lacks a portion of them. This sample has about 15,000 clones, with 70% to 85% found just once. Sequences were obtained from PBMCs. These receptors were taken from a human donor in good health. Some clones in this sample may be carry-over from other donors' samples.

The chain joins TRBV6-1 to TRBJ2-7; D gene ambiguous. Trimming left V 3 bases short and J 2 bases short, with 11 bases between. CDR3 length equals 14 residues. From germline, CDR1 is MNHNS and CDR2 SASEGT. CDR3 nucleotides: TGTGCCAGCAGTGAGCGGCAACCCACCTACGAGCAGTACTTC. The encoded protein is CASSERQPTYEQYF.

The gene calls are TRBV2 and TRBJ1-3, with 7 bases that match TRBD1. This CDR3 comprises 16 residues. The germline gives CDR1 SNHLY, CDR2 FYNNEI. With 6 bases clipped from V and 3 bases from J, the junction kept 11 bases outside the gene matches. The CDR3 DNA sequence: TGTGCCAGCAGCAAACGGACAGGAACAGTTGGAAACACCATATATTTT. This encodes CASSKRTGTVGNTIYF.

V usage is TRBV7-9 and J usage is TRBJ2-7; TRBD1 might be the D (6 bases). From germline, CDR1 is SEHNR and CDR2 FQNEAQ (reference sequence). The V gene lost 2 bases and the J gene lost 4 bases, with 12 bases spanning the gap. The CDR3 extends over 14 amino acids. CDR3 in amino acids: CASSLQGYFYEQYF. CDR3 bases: TGTGCCAGCAGCTTACAGGGGTACTTTTACGAGCAGTACTTC.

The chain employs TRBV28 and TRBJ2-1; 7 bases match TRBD2. Germline V gives CDR1 MDHEN, CDR2 SYDVKM. The V gene end was trimmed by 2 bases and the J gene end by 7 bases; junction bases not matched to a gene: 14. The CDR3 contains 17 residues. The CDR3 loop is CASSLRDWEGLANEQFF. DNA of the CDR3: TGTGCCAGCAGTTTAAGGGACTGGGAGGGGCTAGCGAATGAGCAGTTCTTC.

The rearrangement uses TRBV7-9 and TRBJ2-5; D may be TRBD1 (6 bases). The J call may be faulty, since TRBJ2-7 better matches the DNA end. The CDR3 consists of 15 residues. CDR1 is SEHNR, CDR2 FQNEAQ, per germline (reference sequence). The CDR3 DNA reads as TGTGCCAGCAGCTTAGTGTCGGGACAAGGGGCCGAGCAGTACTTC. It yields the protein CASSLVSGQGAEQYF.

The V gene is TRBV29-1, the J gene TRBJ1-4, with 11 bases that match TRBD1. V shed 0 bases and J 7 bases; nucleotides not matched to a gene: 4. CDR1 is SQVTM, CDR2 ANQGSEA, per germline. This CDR3 has 15 amino acids. CDR3 DNA sequence: TGCAGCGTTGAAGAGGCAGGACAGGGGGCTGAAAAACTGTTTTTT. Its translation is CSVEEAGQGAEKLFF.